This is a list of T cell receptor beta chains from one sample in a study. One entry per CDR3 protein, called by TCRdb with MiXCR from the 5' RACE reads. The sample lists 40,000 to 65,000 distinct CDR3 sequences; approximately 25% were seen once. Specimen: tumor-infiltrating naive CD4+ T cells sorted from the breast tumor. These receptors were obtained from a female donor with breast cancer. CDR3s include the opening cysteine and the closing phenylalanine or tryptophan. Each record gives: D gene, clone size, V gene, J gene, CDR3 protein, CDR3 DNA. A D gene is named only where the DNA matches it firmly. Expanded clones get a size class; other rows say once, few or many, or leave the size out.

>.|.|TRBV20-1|TRBJ1-2
CSAHRAYTLNYGYTF
TGCAGTGCTCATAGGGCTTACACCCTAAACTATGGCTACACCTTC
>TRBD1|.|TRBV7-2|TRBJ2-3
CASSLRTGRSTDTQCF
TGTGCCAGCAGCTTACGGACAGGCCGAAGCACAGATACGCAGTGTTTT
>TRBD2|.|TRBV5-1|TRBJ2-3
CASSLEGLAGRTGTQYF
TGCGCCAGCAGCTTGGAGGGACTAGCGGGAAGGACGGGTACGCAGTATTTT
>TRBD2|many|TRBV20-1|TRBJ2-5
CSAPARTSGGQETQYF
TGCAGTGCCCCCGCTCGGACTAGCGGGGGACAAGAGACCCAGTACTTC
>.|medium-sized|TRBV7-2|TRBJ1-1
CASSMTQGWNTEAFF
TGTGCCAGCAGCATGACTCAGGGGTGGAACACTGAAGCTTTCTTT
>.|few|TRBV4-1|TRBJ1-1
CASSQSLNTEAFF
TGCGCCAGCAGCCAATCTCTGAACACTGAAGCTTTCTTT
>.|.|TRBV24-1|TRBJ2-3
CATGSGRSTDTQYF
TGTGCCACCGGGAGCGGGCGAAGCACAGATACGCAGTATTTT
>TRBD2|.|TRBV10-3|TRBJ2-2
CAIRRGGYAGELFF
TGTGCCATCAGGCGGGGGGGTTACGCCGGGGAGCTGTTTTTT
>.|few|TRBV6-1|TRBJ1-3
CASSESALYGNTIYF
TGTGCCAGCAGTGAATCCGCGTTATATGGAAACACCATATATTTT
>.|.|TRBV5-4|TRBJ2-7
CASSPGTSPQSSYEQYF
TGTGCCAGCAGCCCCGGCACGTCGCCCCAGAGCTCCTACGAGCAGTACTTC
>.|few|TRBV5-1|TRBJ1-2
CASSLEYQGYGYTF
TGCGCCAGCAGCTTGGAGTACCAGGGGTATGGCTACACCTTC
>.|.|TRBV11-2|TRBJ2-4
CASSFRAEAKNIQYF
TGTGCCAGCAGCTTCAGGGCGGAGGCCAAAAACATTCAGTACTTC
>.|once|TRBV4-3|TRBJ2-3
CASSQTGSTETQYF
TGCGCCAGCAGCCAGACGGGTAGCACAGAGACGCAGTATTTT
>.|medium-sized|TRBV20-1|TRBJ1-5
CSARDPGLGNQPQHF
TGCAGTGCTAGAGATCCAGGGTTAGGCAATCAGCCCCAGCATTTT
>.|.|TRBV20-1|TRBJ1-1
CSARGGITEAFF
TGCAGTGCTAGAGGGGGGATAACTGAAGCTTTCTTT
>.|.|TRBV11-2|TRBJ2-4
CASSSPKGSKAKNIQHF
TGTGCCAGCAGCTCCCCCAAGGGGTCGAAGGCCAAAAACATTCAGCACTTC
>.|.|TRBV19|TRBJ1-2
CASSPQAVRSSGGYTF
TGTGCCAGTAGCCCCCAGGCAGTTAGATCTTCGGGCGGCTACACCTTC
>TRBD2|.|TRBV29-1|TRBJ2-3
CSVTSGRFKDTQYF
TGCAGCGTCACTAGCGGGAGATTTAAAGATACGCAGTATTTT
>TRBD1|few|TRBV7-9|TRBJ1-2
CASSHIRGQGGYTF
TGTGCCAGCAGCCACATCAGGGGGCAAGGCGGCTACACCTTC
>TRBD2|few|TRBV7-3|TRBJ2-3
CATSLAGADTQYF
TGTGCCACCTCGTTGGCGGGAGCAGATACGCAGTATTTT
>TRBD2|.|TRBV5-1|TRBJ2-7
CASSSRGTSGRDYEQYF
TGCGCCAGCAGCTCCCGGGGCACTAGCGGGAGGGATTACGAGCAGTACTTC
>.|few|TRBV5-1|TRBJ2-7
CASSTERTYEQYF
TGCGCCAGCAGTACAGAACGCACCTACGAGCAGTACTTC
>.|.|TRBV7-8|TRBJ2-1
CASTPSFTRFNEQFF
TGTGCCAGCACCCCGTCGTTCACCCGCTTCAATGAGCAGTTCTTC
>TRBD2|.|TRBV20-1|TRBJ2-1
CSTLGLAGTDEQFF
TGCAGTACCCTAGGACTAGCGGGAACGGATGAGCAGTTCTTC
>.|many|TRBV6-5|TRBJ1-5
CASRGVTGMVGNQPQHF
TGTGCCAGCAGGGGGGTCACAGGGATGGTTGGCAATCAGCCCCAGCATTTT
>.|.|TRBV11-2|TRBJ2-2
CASSLGAGSPSGELFF
TGTGCCAGCAGCTTAGGGGCCGGGTCCCCCTCCGGGGAGCTGTTTTTT
>.|few|TRBV29-1|TRBJ2-3
CSVVSPLKSQTQYF
TGCAGCGTTGTCTCTCCACTTAAATCTCAGACGCAGTATTTT
>.|many|TRBV7-3|TRBJ1-1
CASSFGQPNTEAFF
TGTGCCAGCAGCTTCGGACAGCCGAACACTGAAGCTTTCTTT
>TRBD1|many|TRBV7-8|TRBJ1-6
CASRATGGHSPLHF
TGTGCCAGCAGAGCAACAGGGGGCCATTCACCCCTCCACTTT
>TRBD2|.|TRBV12-3/TRBV12-4|TRBJ2-5
CASSLVMGGMETQYF
TGTGCCAGCAGTTTAGTTATGGGAGGGATGGAGACCCAGTACTTC
>.|few|TRBV7-9|TRBJ2-5
CASSLSSQETQYF
TGTGCCAGCAGCTTAAGCAGTCAAGAGACCCAGTACTTC
>.|.|TRBV20-1|TRBJ2-1
CSAEYPGAGSYNEQFF
TGCAGTGCTGAATACCCAGGGGCCGGCTCCTACAATGAGCAGTTCTTC
>.|.|TRBV6-2/TRBV6-3|TRBJ1-1
CASREGSPPEAFF
TGTGCCAGCCGAGAGGGAAGCCCCCCCGAAGCTTTCTTT
>TRBD1|.|TRBV20-1|TRBJ2-5
CSVPDRGRAETQYF
TGCAGTGTTCCGGACAGGGGGCGCGCGGAGACCCAGTACTTC
>.|.|TRBV5-1|TRBJ2-3
CASSRQFESRTDTQYF
TGCGCCAGCAGCCGCCAGTTCGAGAGCAGGACAGATACGCAGTATTTT
>.|.|TRBV5-1|TRBJ1-1
CASSSGPTEGTEASF
TGCGCCAGCAGCTCCGGGCCAACGGAAGGCACTGAAGCTTCCTTT
>.|.|TRBV10-2|TRBJ1-6
CASSEVGQGTSPFHF
.
>.|.|TRBV6-5|TRBJ2-6
CASSYGDLGTGANVLTF
TGTGCCAGCAGCTACGGGGATCTGGGGACCGGGGCCAACGTCCTGACTTTC
>.|many|TRBV12-3/TRBV12-4|TRBJ2-2
CASSFKRGPGELFF
TGTGCCAGCAGTTTCAAAAGGGGTCCCGGGGAGCTGTTTTTT
>TRBD2|few|TRBV5-5|TRBJ2-3
CASSPGLAGDSDTQYF
TGTGCCAGCAGCCCCGGACTAGCGGGAGATTCAGATACGCAGTATTTT
>.|many|TRBV5-1|TRBJ1-1
CASSYLTGGAGTEAFF
TGCGCCAGCAGCTACTTGACGGGGGGCGCGGGCACTGAAGCTTTCTTT
>.|few|TRBV9|TRBJ1-1
CASSAAPGGWTEAFF
TGTGCCAGCAGCGCAGCCCCGGGGGGCTGGACTGAAGCTTTCTTT
>.|.|TRBV12-3/TRBV12-4|TRBJ2-7
CASSLSTGGSAYEQYF
TGTGCCAGCAGTTTATCCACAGGTGGGTCCGCCTACGAGCAGTACTTC
>.|.|TRBV7-2|TRBJ1-3
CASSLSSGTGNTIYF
TGTGCCAGCAGCTTATCGTCCGGCACTGGAAACACCATATATTTT